In this sample, the clone carrying this TCR beta chain turned up a few times. Its specificity is unknown. The template was genomic DNA from peripheral blood, not RNA. The germline V and J ends were trimmed by 6 bases and 7 bases, with 12 bases remaining between them. Germline values: CDR1 SGHTA, CDR2 FQGNSA. CDR3 size: 12 residues. Rearranged V-D-J TRB sequences were amplified with a mixed TRB-A/B primer pool. TCRdb redid the calling of the multiplex PCR reads with MiXCR, one entry per CDR3 protein. The repertoire holds 600 to 750 distinct CDR3 sequences, with about 25% as singletons. These data originate in a study of T cell repertoires in aging, cancer and after chemotherapy. Study in general: Paired samples before and after chemotherapy came from glioblastoma patients receiving temozolomide-based therapy. General study points: Across the chemotherapy interval, each cancer cohort showed higher median generation probability, suggesting thymic rebound. Loss of evenness, beyond lost richness, contributed to age-related TCR diversity decline in cancer patients.

The sequenced sample consisted of blood. This TCR was recovered from a human donor with a solid tumor. The chain employs TRBV7-2 and TRBJ2-5; weak D call: TRBD2 (7 bases). CDR3 amino acids: CASSRGGGTQYF. As DNA, the CDR3 is TGTGCCAGCAGTCGAGGGGGGGGGACCCAGTACTTC.